A single TCR beta chain is shown here with its context. This clonotype has ten or more counts. There is no known antigen for this receptor. It has no much larger one-base neighbor in the sample; base qualities were not kept. The entry originates in a study of Graves' ophthalmopathy and Graves' hyperthyroidism (dated by TCRdb to 2016 to 2019). About the study as a whole: Hyperthyroidism was defined as stable when no progression to ophthalmopathy occurred within 18 months of follow-up. An independent validation cohort was composed of approximately 19 hyperthyroidism patients and more than 15 patients who later progressed from hyperthyroidism to ophthalmopathy. To explore V-J signatures distinguishing ophthalmopathy from hyperthyroidism, a discovery set of some 100 patients (fewer than 45 ophthalmopathy, 55 to 60 stable hyperthyroidism) was enrolled. In about 6 hyperthyroidism patients, the T-cell repertoire of thyroid tissue was compared with the T-cell repertoire of blood. After sampling, hyperthyroidism patients received methimazole starting at 30 mg daily, and ophthalmopathy patients received high-dose intravenous methylprednisolone. The study used signatures of the TCR beta repertoire to tell Graves' ophthalmopathy apart from Graves' hyperthyroidism and to predict which patients would progress to ophthalmopathy. In total, around 130 blood samples were TCR-sequenced: 40 to 45 ophthalmopathy, some 72 hyperthyroidism and some 17 hyperthyroidism-to-ophthalmopathy patients.

For repertoire sequencing, the TCR beta CDR3 regions were amplified from RNA transcripts. A first-round RT-PCR used HTBI primers with the Qiagen OneStep RT-PCR kit, followed by a second-round multiplex PCR, size selection and purification. Sequencing of the libraries was carried out on an Illumina HiSeq2000 in paired-end mode with 100 bp reads. Processing in the source paper ran as follows. SOAPnuke was used for read processing, and reads with adapters, uncalled bases, a mean Phred below 15, or no exact constant-primer or identifier match were discarded. COPE v1.2.5 was used to merge the high-quality paired reads. Unique nucleotide sequences were defined as clonotypes and aligned to IMGT TRB V, D and J references using MiTCR v1.1. The analysis was limited to V-J combinations with a frequency above 0.0001, which together covered 99% to 99.2% of repertoires. A TCR clonal expansion and chaos score per V-J combination was defined as the ratio of F50 clonal expansion to chaos observed in the TCRdist matrix. Welch's t-statistics and random forest were used to narrow the features down to more than 10 V-J combinations, which were then fed into a naive Bayes classifier. The Morisita-Horn index was used to measure how similar the thyroid and blood repertoires were. TCRdb trimmed public reads at Q25 via fastp, called clones via MiXCR and kept in-frame beta chains. Merged by CDR3 protein, the rows form single entries marked with the most common genes and DNA. The V and J calls, along with clone size, are taken from TCRdb and not from the paper's own processing. Present in this sample are over a million distinct CDR3 sequences, 35% to 40% of which were seen just once. Around 10% of the sample goes to the ten largest clones.

General conclusions and limits of the study: In validation, the model predicted ophthalmopathy progression with less than 71% sensitivity and 72.22% specificity; more than ten predicted patients were CT-confirmed with GO in a median of about 6.1 months. Most of the expanded thyroid clonotypes with a frequency above 0.001 were also detected in blood, and it was suggested that the thyroid immune response may be reflected by blood repertoires. No statistical method was used to set the sample size in advance, and the investigators knew which group each participant was assigned to. In cross-validation, the 13-signature model distinguished ophthalmopathy from stable hyperthyroidism with 85% to 90% sensitivity and approximately 81% specificity, and in the test set the corresponding values were about 80% and 75%.

The CDR1 and CDR2 encoded by the germline V gene (reference sequence) are SEHNR and FQNEAQ. V drops 8 bases and J drops 0 bases, leaving 10 bases in between. The CDR3 sequence holds 14 residues, the cysteine and phenylalanine included. Only CDR3 DNA remains: 42 bases, in frame from the first base. The hyperthyroidism patients were 18 to 65 years old and newly diagnosed, with a disease duration of less than 2 months. Anyone with other autoimmune diseases, uncontrolled infections, pregnancy or lactation was excluded from the study. Diagnosis relied on clinical symptoms, serum thyroxine, TRAb, thyroid ultrasound and orbital computed tomography. Total RNA was extracted with Trizol reagent and quality-checked on an Agilent 2100 Bioanalyzer.

The chain is encoded by TRBV7-9 joined to TRBJ2-2, with the D call tentatively TRBD1 or TRBD2, each fitting 5 bases. The sequence came from an adult man with Graves' hyperthyroidism. The sample consisted of peripheral blood or thyroid tissue (not recorded which). The nucleotides read TGTGCCAGCGCCGGGACCGCGAACACCGGGGAGCTGTTTTTT. Its translation reads: CASAGTANTGELFF.